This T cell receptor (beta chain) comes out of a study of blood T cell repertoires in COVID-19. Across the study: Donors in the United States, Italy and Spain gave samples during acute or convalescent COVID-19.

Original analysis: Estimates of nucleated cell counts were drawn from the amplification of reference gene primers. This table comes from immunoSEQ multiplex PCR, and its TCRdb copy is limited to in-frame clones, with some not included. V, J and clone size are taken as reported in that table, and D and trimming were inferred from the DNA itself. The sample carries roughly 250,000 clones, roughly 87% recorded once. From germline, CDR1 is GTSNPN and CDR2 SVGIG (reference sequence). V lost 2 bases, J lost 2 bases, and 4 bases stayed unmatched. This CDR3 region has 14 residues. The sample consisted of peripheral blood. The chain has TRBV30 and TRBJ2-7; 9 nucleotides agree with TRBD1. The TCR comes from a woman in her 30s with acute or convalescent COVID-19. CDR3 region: CAWSIGTGPYEQYF. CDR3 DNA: TGTGCCTGGAGTATAGGGACAGGGCCCTACGAGCAGTACTTC.